The rows below give T cell receptor beta chains drawn from one sample of a study of T cell responses to AZD1222 COVID-19 vaccine. The protocol was immunoSEQ multiplex PCR, while the TCRdb copy is restricted to in-frame clones and leaves out a portion. This table has tens of thousands of clones, about 82% appearing once. The sample was peripheral blood, taken on day 0 of AZD1222 vaccination. All receptors come from an adult in good health. CDR3s include the opening cysteine and the closing phenylalanine or tryptophan. The order of the fields is D gene, clone size, J gene, V gene, CDR3 DNA, CDR3 protein. The D gene is left open where the match is weak. Part of the rows lack a size; the others show once, few, many or a class for expanded clones.

-,-,TRBJ2-3,TRBV6-5,TGTGCCAGCAGTCCACAAGGCACAGATACGCAGTATTTT,CASSPQGTDTQYF
-,-,TRBJ1-6,TRBV30,TGTGCCTGGAGTGAAGGGGGAAATTCACCCCTCCACTTT,CAWSEGGNSPLHF
-,-,TRBJ1-2,TRBV7-9,TGTGCCAGCAGCTTAGATGGCTCGGGCCCCGCCGGGGTCTATGGCTACACCTTC,CASSLDGSGPAGVYGYTF
TRBD1,-,TRBJ1-4,TRBV19,TGTGCCAGTAGTGATCCGGGACAGGGGACTGAAAAACTGTTTTTT,CASSDPGQGTEKLFF
-,-,TRBJ1-1,TRBV6-4,TGTGCCAGCAGGGACAGCTCTAGGGAGACTGAAGCTTTCTTT,CASRDSSRETEAFF
-,-,TRBJ1-2,TRBV14,TGTGCCAGCAGCAACGGTGCCCCTCAACGGGGGGGCTACACCTTC,CASSNGAPQRGGYTF
-,-,TRBJ1-3,TRBV15,TGTGCCACCAGCAGGAACATCGGGACGGCCGGCTCTGGAAACACCATATATTTT,CATSRNIGTAGSGNTIYF
-,-,TRBJ1-2,TRBV10-3,TGTGCCATCAGCGCGGACGGGAGCGCCTATGGCTACACCTTC,CAISADGSAYGYTF
-,-,TRBJ1-1,TRBV21-1,TGTGCCAGCAGCAAAGCCCTCGAGCACACTGAAGCTTTCTTT,CASSKALEHTEAFF
TRBD2,-,TRBJ2-1,TRBV5-1,TGCGCCAGCACCCGGACTAGCGGGGGTTACAATGAGCAGTTCTTC,CASTRTSGGYNEQFF
TRBD1,-,TRBJ2-6,TRBV7-2,TGTGCCAGCAGCGAGGGACAGTCTGGGGCCAACGTCCTGACTTTC,CASSEGQSGANVLTF
-,-,TRBJ1-5,TRBV19,TGTGCCAGCCGGGGCAGGCTCACTTCCCATCAGCCCCAGCATTTT,CASRGRLTSHQPQHF
TRBD2,-,TRBJ2-1,TRBV3-1/TRBV3-2,TGTGCCAGCAGCCAAGAACTAGCGGGGGGGAATGAGCAGTTCTTC,CASSQELAGGNEQFF
TRBD2,-,TRBJ2-3,TRBV10-3,TGTGCCTGCGGGGGGACTAGCGCAGATACGCAGTATTTT,CACGGTSADTQYF
TRBD2,-,TRBJ2-3,TRBV6-5,TGTGCCAGCGACCCCGGGGGGGCGGCAGATACGCAGTATTTT,CASDPGGAADTQYF
TRBD1,-,TRBJ2-5,TRBV3-1/TRBV3-2,TGTGCCAGCAGCCAAGGGGCAGGGGGCAGGTATGAGACCCAGTACTTC,CASSQGAGGRYETQYF
TRBD2,-,TRBJ2-5,TRBV4-2,TGTGCCAGCAGCCGACTCTCGGGGGGTCAAGAGACCCAGTACTTC,CASSRLSGGQETQYF
-,-,TRBJ1-3,TRBV7-7,TGTGCTAGCAGCCCCTCTAGCTCTGGAAACACCATATATTTT,CASSPSSSGNTIYF
-,once,TRBJ2-1,TRBV9,TGTGCCAGCAGCGTAGGAGGTCTCAGCCCCTACAATGAGCAGTTCTTC,CASSVGGLSPYNEQFF
TRBD1,-,TRBJ2-7,TRBV7-6,TGTGCCAGCAGCTTAGTTTGGTTAGGACAGGGCTACGAGCAGTACTTC,CASSLVWLGQGYEQYF
-,-,TRBJ2-2,TRBV18,TGTGCCAGCTCACAATATGGGGCTAGAGGTCGCGAGGAGCTGTTTTTT,CASSQYGARGREELFF
TRBD1,-,TRBJ2-3,TRBV27,TGTGCCAGCAGTTTATATGGACAGGACACAGATACGCAGTATTTT,CASSLYGQDTDTQYF
-,-,TRBJ1-4,TRBV9,TGTGCCAGCAGCGTCTCGGCGTCAACTAATGAAAAACTGTTTTTT,CASSVSASTNEKLFF
-,-,TRBJ1-3,TRBV12-5,TGTGCTAGTGGTTTGGGGGCAGGCTCTGGAAACACCATATATTTT,CASGLGAGSGNTIYF
-,-,TRBJ1-2,TRBV28,TGTGCCAGCAGTGACAGCTATGGCTACACCTTC,CASSDSYGYTF
-,-,TRBJ1-3,TRBV19,TGTGCCAGTAGTACGGACAGCCTCTCTGGAAACACCATATATTTT,CASSTDSLSGNTIYF
-,-,TRBJ1-6,TRBV27,TGTGCCAGCACCCAGCGGGTGGGGTATAATTCACCCCTCCACTTT,CASTQRVGYNSPLHF
TRBD1,-,TRBJ2-7,TRBV5-1,TGCGCCAGCAGCACGGACGGGACAGCCCAAAGTTACGAGCAGTACTTC,CASSTDGTAQSYEQYF
-,-,TRBJ2-1,TRBV7-2,TGTGCCAGCAGCTTAGATCGAGACAATGAGCAGTTCTTC,CASSLDRDNEQFF